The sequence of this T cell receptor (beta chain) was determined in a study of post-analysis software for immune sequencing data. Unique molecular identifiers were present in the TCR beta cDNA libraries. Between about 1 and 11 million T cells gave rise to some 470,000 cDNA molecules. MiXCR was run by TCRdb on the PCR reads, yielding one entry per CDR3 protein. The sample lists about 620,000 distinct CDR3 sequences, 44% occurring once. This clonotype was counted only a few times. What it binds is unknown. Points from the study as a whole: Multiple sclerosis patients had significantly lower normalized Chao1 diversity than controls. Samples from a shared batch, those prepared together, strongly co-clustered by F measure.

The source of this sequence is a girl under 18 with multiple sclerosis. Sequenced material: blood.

The CDR3 sequence: CATSRDRGTGLNEQFF. The CDR3 bases are TGTGCCACCAGCAGAGATAGGGGGACAGGGTTGAATGAGCAGTTCTTC. The chain links TRBV15 to TRBJ2-1, with TRBD1 identical over 9 bases. Trimming at V came to 0 bases and at J to 7 bases, leaving 7 bases not matched to a gene. Germline V gene lookup returns CDR1 LNHNV and CDR2 YYDKDF (reference sequence). The CDR3 consists of 16 residues.